These T cell receptor beta chains were read from a single sample in a study of T cells after yellow fever vaccination. A single record per CDR3 protein comes from TCRdb applying MiXCR to the 5' RACE reads. Among hundreds of thousands of distinct CDR3 sequences, around a fifth were seen once, and the ten largest hold roughly a sixth. Sequenced material: PBMCs, taken 20 to 25 days after the first yellow fever vaccination. All receptors come from a man aged 18 to 30 who received the YFV17D yellow fever vaccine. The CDR3 runs from the conserved cysteine through the conserved F or W. The D gene is left open where the match is weak. A clone size is listed for some rows: how often the clone was seen (once, few, many), or a class if it is expanded.

v_call,d_call,clone_size,j_call,cdr3_aa,cdr3_nt
TRBV12-5,TRBD2,few,TRBJ2-3,CASGLVTSGLTDTQYF,TGTGCTAGTGGTTTGGTTACTAGCGGACTCACAGATACGCAGTATTTT
TRBV20-1,NA,few,TRBJ1-4,CSARDRRGEGEKLFF,TGCAGTGCTAGAGATCGGAGGGGAGAAGGTGAAAAACTGTTTTTT
TRBV20-1,NA,NA,TRBJ2-1,CSALSRQKSSSYNEQFF,TGCAGTGCTCTGAGTCGACAGAAATCGAGCTCCTACAATGAGCAGTTCTTC
TRBV15,TRBD1,few,TRBJ1-2,CATSLQGGYGYTF,TGTGCCACCAGCCTCCAGGGGGGCTATGGCTACACCTTC
TRBV5-1,NA,few,TRBJ1-2,CASSRGLWSYGYTF,TGCGCCAGCAGCCGGGGATTGTGGAGCTATGGCTACACCTTC
TRBV28,TRBD1,NA,TRBJ2-5,CASWGTGTGDETQYF,TGTGCCAGTTGGGGGACTGGGACAGGGGATGAGACCCAGTACTTC
TRBV20-1,NA,NA,TRBJ1-1,CSAGDGNGNTEAFF,TGCAGTGCGGGGGACGGGAACGGGAACACTGAAGCTTTCTTT
TRBV7-8,NA,NA,TRBJ2-2,CASSPIVLWENTGELFF,TGTGCCAGCAGCCCTATTGTTTTGTGGGAGAACACCGGGGAGCTGTTTTTT
TRBV2,TRBD1,few,TRBJ1-2,CASLKTGLGYGYTF,TGTGCCAGCCTTAAGACAGGGCTCGGCTATGGCTACACCTTC
TRBV5-6,NA,NA,TRBJ1-6,CASSLRPEVGYSPLHF,TGTGCCAGCAGCTTACGGCCGGAGGTAGGGTATTCACCCCTCCACTTT
TRBV4-3,TRBD2,few,TRBJ2-1,CASSQGAGRGEQFF,TGCGCCAGCAGCCAAGGGGCTGGGAGGGGTGAGCAGTTCTTC
TRBV20-1,TRBD2,NA,TRBJ2-2,CSAGGAGASNTGELFF,TGCAGTGCTGGGGGAGCGGGGGCCTCGAACACCGGGGAGCTGTTTTTT
TRBV20-1,NA,NA,TRBJ2-2,CSAPDRGTGELFF,TGCAGTGCTCCGGACCGGGGGACCGGGGAGCTGTTTTTT
TRBV28,NA,NA,TRBJ1-5,CASSNRVANQPQHF,TGTGCCAGCAGCAACAGGGTGGCCAATCAGCCCCAGCATTTT
TRBV12-3/TRBV12-4,TRBD1,NA,TRBJ2-4,CASSSGTGRAYF,TGTGCCAGCAGTTCGGGGACAGGGCGAGCGTACTTC
TRBV6-1,TRBD1,NA,TRBJ2-3,CASRAGQGNTDTQYF,TGTGCCAGCAGGGCGGGACAGGGCAACACAGATACGCAGTATTTT
TRBV7-9,NA,NA,TRBJ2-1,CASSFTRNEQFF,TGTGCCAGCAGCTTTACTCGGAATGAGCAGTTCTTC
TRBV4-3,NA,few,TRBJ2-1,CASSRDSGTVNEQFF,TGCGCCAGCAGCCGAGATTCCGGGACTGTGAATGAGCAGTTCTTC
TRBV7-9,NA,few,TRBJ2-7,CASSLAWGLGDEQYF,TGTGCCAGCAGCTTAGCGTGGGGGCTCGGGGACGAGCAGTACTTC
TRBV6-1,NA,NA,TRBJ2-7,CASSLGGGLPYEQYF,TGTGCCAGCAGCCTTGGCGGGGGCCTACCCTACGAGCAGTACTTC
TRBV5-1,NA,few,TRBJ1-2,CASRTSYGYTF,TGCGCCAGCAGGACATCCTATGGCTACACCTTC
TRBV11-1,NA,few,TRBJ2-3,CASSLASPSRGWKGTQYF,TGTGCCAGCAGCTTGGCTTCTCCCTCACGAGGTTGGAAGGGTACGCAGTATTTT
TRBV5-1,NA,NA,TRBJ2-7,CASSSTQLASYEQYF,TGCGCCAGCAGCTCAACTCAACTCGCCTCCTACGAGCAGTACTTC
TRBV19,TRBD1,NA,TRBJ1-2,CASTPDRAYGYTF,TGTGCCAGTACCCCGGACAGGGCCTATGGCTACACCTTC
TRBV2,NA,few,TRBJ1-2,CAGREDYGYTF,TGTGCCGGCAGGGAAGACTATGGCTACACCTTC
TRBV4-1,NA,NA,TRBJ1-1,CASSHPGTPMNTEAFF,TGCGCCAGCAGCCATCCCGGGACCCCAATGAACACTGAAGCTTTCTTT
TRBV6-1,TRBD1,many,TRBJ1-5,CASSRISGTGGDQPQHF,TGTGCCAGCAGTCGAATATCCGGGACAGGGGGGGATCAGCCCCAGCATTTT
TRBV5-4,NA,few,TRBJ2-2,CASSLDLKRANTGELFF,TGTGCCAGCAGCTTGGACCTCAAGCGGGCGAACACCGGGGAGCTGTTTTTT
TRBV18,TRBD1,NA,TRBJ1-5,CASSRDRLAEPQHF,TGTGCCAGCTCCCGGGACAGGTTGGCTGAGCCCCAGCATTTT
TRBV7-9,TRBD1,few,TRBJ1-4,CASSARQGINEKLFF,TGTGCCAGCAGCGCCCGACAGGGGATTAATGAAAAACTGTTTTTT
TRBV29-1,NA,few,TRBJ1-1,CSVQGSPNTEAFF,TGCAGCGTTCAGGGCAGCCCGAACACTGAAGCTTTCTTT
TRBV12-3/TRBV12-4,TRBD2,few,TRBJ2-5,CASMLAGGQETQYF,TGTGCCAGCATGCTAGCGGGTGGGCAAGAGACCCAGTACTTC
TRBV4-2,NA,few,TRBJ1-1,CASSQSREAEAFF,TGTGCCAGCAGCCAATCGCGGGAGGCTGAAGCTTTCTTT
TRBV29-1,TRBD1,few,TRBJ1-2,CSVRQGINYGYTF,TGCAGCGTGCGACAGGGAATTAACTATGGCTACACCTTC
TRBV7-2,NA,NA,TRBJ2-1,CASRFSGRDNEQFF,TGTGCCAGCAGATTTTCCGGGAGAGACAATGAGCAGTTCTTC
TRBV5-1,TRBD2,NA,TRBJ2-3,CASSWTSGGFSTQYF,TGCGCCAGCAGCTGGACTAGCGGGGGGTTCTCTACGCAGTATTTT
TRBV7-2,NA,NA,TRBJ2-5,CASSWQAVPQYF,TGTGCCAGCAGCTGGCAGGCAGTCCCCCAGTACTTC
TRBV20-1,NA,NA,TRBJ1-2,CSATIGPGPPPTF,TGCAGTGCCACGATCGGGCCAGGCCCTCCCCCCACCTTC
TRBV11-2,NA,NA,TRBJ2-3,CASSFRAGPDTQYF,TGTGCCAGCAGCTTTAGGGCAGGTCCAGATACGCAGTATTTT
TRBV9,NA,NA,TRBJ1-1,CASSVGSLGTGRGLSTEAFF,TGTGCCAGCAGCGTAGGATCGCTCGGAACAGGGAGAGGACTTAGCACTGAAGCTTTCTTT
TRBV12-3/TRBV12-4,NA,few,TRBJ2-7,CASSLRAGVNEQYF,TGTGCCAGCAGTTTAAGGGCAGGGGTCAACGAGCAGTACTTC
TRBV7-2,TRBD2,NA,TRBJ2-1,CASSLARGGSSYNEQFF,TGTGCCAGCAGCTTGGCTCGCGGGGGGTCCTCCTACAATGAGCAGTTCTTC
TRBV30,NA,NA,TRBJ2-7,CAWSVRVGSDEQYF,TGTGCCTGGAGTGTACGGGTAGGGTCGGACGAGCAGTACTTC
TRBV5-6,TRBD1,few,TRBJ2-5,CASSFLGTGGEGQYF,TGTGCCAGCAGCTTTTTAGGGACAGGGGGGGAGGGCCAGTACTTC
TRBV6-2/TRBV6-3,NA,NA,TRBJ1-2,CASSYGGPNTF,TGTGCCAGCAGTTACGGGGGACCCAACACCTTC
TRBV7-2,TRBD2,NA,TRBJ2-1,CASSPILRTREHEQFF,TGTGCCAGCAGCCCTATACTGAGGACTAGAGAGCATGAGCAGTTCTTC
TRBV4-1,TRBD2,few,TRBJ2-3,CASSQVYGRQTSGGLGDTQYF,TGCGCCAGCAGCCAAGTCTACGGTCGGCAGACTAGCGGGGGTCTGGGAGATACGCAGTATTTT
TRBV6-1,NA,few,TRBJ1-1,CASSEGREVAFF,TGTGCCAGCAGTGAAGGAAGAGAGGTTGCTTTCTTT
TRBV7-9,TRBD1,NA,TRBJ2-5,CASSIGQGRRETQYF,TGTGCCAGCAGCATAGGACAGGGGAGAAGAGAGACCCAGTACTTC
TRBV20-1,TRBD2,NA,TRBJ2-1,CSAPRGGISYNEQFF,TGCAGTGCTCCCCGGGGGGGGATCTCCTACAATGAGCAGTTCTTC
TRBV14,NA,NA,TRBJ1-2,CASSQARNYGYTF,TGTGCCAGCAGCCAAGCCAGGAACTATGGCTACACCTTC
TRBV24-1,TRBD2,NA,TRBJ2-3,CATSDPGLAGRNADTQYF,TGTGCCACCAGTGATCCCGGACTAGCGGGGCGCAATGCAGATACGCAGTATTTT
TRBV7-2,NA,NA,TRBJ1-4,CASSLGGTDEKLFF,TGTGCCAGCAGCTTAGGGGGTACGGATGAAAAACTGTTTTTT